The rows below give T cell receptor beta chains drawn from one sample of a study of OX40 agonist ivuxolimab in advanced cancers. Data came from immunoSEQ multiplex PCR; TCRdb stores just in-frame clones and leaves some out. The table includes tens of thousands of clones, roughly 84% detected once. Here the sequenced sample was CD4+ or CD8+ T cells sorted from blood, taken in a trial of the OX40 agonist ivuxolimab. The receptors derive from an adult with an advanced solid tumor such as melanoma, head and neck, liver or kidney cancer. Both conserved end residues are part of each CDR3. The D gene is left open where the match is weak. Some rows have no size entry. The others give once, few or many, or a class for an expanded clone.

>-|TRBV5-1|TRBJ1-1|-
CASSLWRNTEAFF
TGCGCCAGCAGCTTGTGGCGAAACACTGAAGCTTTCTTT
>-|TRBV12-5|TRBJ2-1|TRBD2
CASGLVKRQGGRGRVLDEQFF
TGTGCTAGTGGTTTGGTGAAGAGGCAGGGGGGTCGCGGGAGGGTGTTAGATGAGCAGTTCTTC
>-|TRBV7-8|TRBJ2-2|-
CASNPRRGAGTGELFF
TGTGCCAGCAACCCAAGGAGGGGGGCCGGCACCGGGGAGCTGTTTTTT
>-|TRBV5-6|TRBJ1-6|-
CASSLVKGRSPLHF
TGTGCCAGCAGCTTGGTGAAGGGTCGGTCACCCCTCCACTTT
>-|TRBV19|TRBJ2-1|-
CASGTILGNEQFF
TGTGCCTCAGGGACCATCCTAGGGAATGAGCAGTTCTTC
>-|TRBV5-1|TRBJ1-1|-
CASSLEPPGEAFF
TGCGCCAGCAGCTTGGAGCCGCCCGGTGAAGCTTTCTTT
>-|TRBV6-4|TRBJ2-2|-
CASSLNGGGELFF
TGTGCCAGCAGTCTCAACGGTGGCGGGGAGCTGTTTTTT
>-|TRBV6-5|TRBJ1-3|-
CASRGRVSSGNTIYF
TGTGCCAGCAGGGGCAGGGTTTCCTCTGGAAACACCATATATTTT
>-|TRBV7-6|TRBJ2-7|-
CASSSRTTTFEQYF
TGTGCCAGCAGCTCGCGGACTACCACCTTCGAGCAGTACTTC
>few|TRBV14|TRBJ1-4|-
CASSRSMGSPNEKLFF
TGTGCCAGCAGCCGTAGTATGGGTAGCCCTAATGAAAAACTGTTTTTT
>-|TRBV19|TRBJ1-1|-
CASSIPRGSNTEAFF
TGTGCCAGTAGTATCCCCCGGGGGTCGAACACTGAAGCTTTCTTT
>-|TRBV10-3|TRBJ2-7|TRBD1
CAILPGQGFSEQYF
TGTGCCATCCTTCCGGGACAGGGGTTTTCCGAGCAGTACTTC
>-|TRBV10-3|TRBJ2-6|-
CAISESVLAGANVLTF
TGTGCCATCAGTGAGTCCGTTTTGGCTGGGGCCAACGTCCTGACTTTC
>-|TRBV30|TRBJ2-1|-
CAWSSFGPYNEQFF
TGTGCCTGGAGTTCCTTCGGGCCCTACAATGAGCAGTTCTTC
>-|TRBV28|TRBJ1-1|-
CASDGRKTRTEAFF
TGTGCCAGCGACGGACGGAAAACCAGAACTGAAGCTTTCTTT
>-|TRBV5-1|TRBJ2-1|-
CASSLGSRGTEQFF
TGCGCCAGCAGCTTGGGTAGTAGAGGAACTGAGCAGTTCTTC
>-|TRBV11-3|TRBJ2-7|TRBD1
CASSLEQGIGSYEQYF
TGTGCCAGCAGCCTAGAACAGGGGATCGGTTCCTACGAGCAGTACTTC
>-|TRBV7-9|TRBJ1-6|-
CASSLGDSPLHF
TGTGCCAGCTCCTTGGGGGATTCACCCCTCCACTTT
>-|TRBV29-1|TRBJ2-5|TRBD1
CSVERTGGTQYF
TGCAGCGTCGAACGGACAGGTGGGACCCAGTACTTC
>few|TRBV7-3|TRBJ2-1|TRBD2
CASSPGLANSYNEQFF
TGTGCCAGCAGCCCGGGACTAGCGAACTCCTACAATGAGCAGTTCTTC
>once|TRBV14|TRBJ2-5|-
CASSQDTVQETQYF
TGTGCCAGCAGCCAAGATACGGTGCAAGAGACCCAGTACTTC
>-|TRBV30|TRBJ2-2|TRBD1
CAWCRDSGGELFF
TGTGCCTGGTGCCGGGACAGTGGCGGGGAGCTGTTTTTT
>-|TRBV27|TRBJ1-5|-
CASSPREYSNQPQHF
TGTGCCAGCAGCCCCAGGGAATATAGCAATCAGCCCCAGCATTTT
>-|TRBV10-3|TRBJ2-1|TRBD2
CAISRSSGSNEQFF
TGTGCCATCAGTCGAAGTAGCGGGAGCAATGAGCAGTTCTTC
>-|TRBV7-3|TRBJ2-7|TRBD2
CASSLIVLAGAYEQYF
TGTGCCAGCAGCTTAATAGTGCTAGCGGGGGCCTACGAGCAGTACTTC
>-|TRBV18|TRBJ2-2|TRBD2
CASSSGLGDTGELFF
TGTGCCAGCTCATCGGGACTAGGGGACACCGGGGAGCTGTTTTTT
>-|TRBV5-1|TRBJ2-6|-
CASSSKAGANVLTF
TGCGCCAGCAGCTCGAAGGCTGGGGCCAACGTCCTGACTTTC
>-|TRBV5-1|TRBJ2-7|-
CASSSGALRGTYEQYF
TGCGCCAGCAGCTCGGGGGCCTTAAGGGGAACCTACGAGCAGTACTTC
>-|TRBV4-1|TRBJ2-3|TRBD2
CASSQEERLAGAPTQYF
TGCGCCAGCAGCCAAGAAGAAAGGTTAGCGGGAGCGCCTACGCAGTATTTT
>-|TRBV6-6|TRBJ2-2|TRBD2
CAAGLAGNGELFF
TGTGCAGCGGGGCTAGCGGGAAACGGGGAGCTGTTTTTT
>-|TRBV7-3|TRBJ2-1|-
CASSLIHGSFNEQFF
TGTGCCAGCAGCTTAATTCATGGGAGCTTTAATGAGCAGTTCTTC
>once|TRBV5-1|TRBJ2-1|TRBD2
CASSLGTSGRLNEQFF
TGCGCCAGCAGCTTAGGGACTAGCGGGAGGCTCAATGAGCAGTTCTTC
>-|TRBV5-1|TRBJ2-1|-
CASSLEGSGSQQFF
TGCGCCAGCAGCTTGGAGGGTTCCGGTTCCCAGCAGTTCTTC
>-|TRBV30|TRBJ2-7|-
CAGNYQGTDYEQYF
TGTGCCGGCAACTATCAGGGGACTGACTACGAGCAGTACTTC
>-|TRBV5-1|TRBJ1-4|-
CASSPTPSRGGEKLFF
TGCGCCAGCAGCCCCACGCCTTCCAGGGGAGGAGAAAAACTGTTTTTT
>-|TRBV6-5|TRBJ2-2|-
CASSYSGLNTGELFF
TGTGCCAGCAGTTACTCCGGGTTGAACACCGGGGAGCTGTTTTTT
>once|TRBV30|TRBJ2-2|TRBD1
CAWSDRGGGELFF
TGTGCCTGGAGTGACAGGGGTGGCGGGGAGCTGTTTTTT
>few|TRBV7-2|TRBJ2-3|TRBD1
CASSPTGGGRTDTQYF
TGTGCCAGCAGCCCGACAGGGGGGGGACGCACAGATACGCAGTATTTT
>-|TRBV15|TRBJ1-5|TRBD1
CATSRERTGFGNQPQHF
TGTGCCACCAGCAGAGAAAGGACAGGGTTTGGCAATCAGCCCCAGCATTTT
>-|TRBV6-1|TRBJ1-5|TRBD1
CASSFRDRGNQPQHF
TGTGCCAGCAGTTTCCGGGACAGGGGAAATCAGCCCCAGCATTTT
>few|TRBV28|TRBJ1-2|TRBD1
CASSLDSGGARGGYTF
TGTGCCAGCAGTTTGGACTCAGGGGGCGCTCGGGGCGGCTACACCTTC
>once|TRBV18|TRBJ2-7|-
CASSPRGGTDTYEQYF
TGTGCCAGCTCACCAAGGGGTGGGACCGACACCTACGAGCAGTACTTC
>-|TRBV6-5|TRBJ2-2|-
CASRQPTGELFF
TGTGCCAGCAGACAGCCCACCGGGGAGCTGTTTTTT
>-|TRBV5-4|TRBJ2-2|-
CASSRRGSANTGELFF
TGTGCCAGCAGTCGACGTGGGTCCGCGAACACCGGGGAGCTGTTTTTT
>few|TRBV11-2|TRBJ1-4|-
CASSENPDILMGQLFF
TGTGCCAGCAGCGAGAACCCGGACATCTTGATGGGTCAACTGTTTTTT
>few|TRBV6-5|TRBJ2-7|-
CASSYVQGGSNYEQYF
TGTGCCAGCAGTTACGTTCAGGGTGGTAGTAACTACGAGCAGTACTTC
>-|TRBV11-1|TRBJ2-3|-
CASMDRYLTDTQYF
TGTGCCAGTATGGACAGATACTTGACAGATACGCAGTATTTT
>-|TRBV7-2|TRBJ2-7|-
CASSATYEQYF
TGTGCCAGCAGCGCCACCTACGAGCAGTACTTC
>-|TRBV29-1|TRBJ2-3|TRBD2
CSVPLTSAGTDTQYF
TGCAGCGTTCCCCTAACTAGCGCGGGCACAGATACGCAGTATTTT
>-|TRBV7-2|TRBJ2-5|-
CASSLVGRTIETQYF
TGTGCCAGCAGCTTAGTCGGTAGGACAATAGAGACCCAGTACTTC
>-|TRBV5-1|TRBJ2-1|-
CASSLEGGGSTDEQFF
TGCGCCAGCAGCTTGGAGGGGGGGGGCTCCACCGATGAGCAGTTCTTC
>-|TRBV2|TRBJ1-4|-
CASSPGDVEKLFF
TGTGCCAGCTCTCCAGGGGACGTTGAAAAACTGTTTTTT